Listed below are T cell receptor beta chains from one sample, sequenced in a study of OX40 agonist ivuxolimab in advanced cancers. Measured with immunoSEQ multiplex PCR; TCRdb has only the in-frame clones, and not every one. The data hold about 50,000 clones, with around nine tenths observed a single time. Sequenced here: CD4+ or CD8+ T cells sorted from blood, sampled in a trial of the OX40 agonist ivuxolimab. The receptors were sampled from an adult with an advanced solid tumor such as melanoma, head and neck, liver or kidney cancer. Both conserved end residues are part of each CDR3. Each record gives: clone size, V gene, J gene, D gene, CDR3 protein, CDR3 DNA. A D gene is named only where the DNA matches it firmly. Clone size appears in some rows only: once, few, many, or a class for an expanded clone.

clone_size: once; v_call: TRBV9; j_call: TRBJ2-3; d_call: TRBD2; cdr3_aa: CASSVLAGGRYTQYF; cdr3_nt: TGTGCCAGCAGCGTACTAGCGGGAGGGCGTTATACGCAGTATTTT
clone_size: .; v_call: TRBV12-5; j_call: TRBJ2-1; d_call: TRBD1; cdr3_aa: CASGLVPGQGVNEQFF; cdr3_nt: TGTGCTAGTGGTTTGGTCCCGGGACAGGGGGTCAATGAGCAGTTCTTC
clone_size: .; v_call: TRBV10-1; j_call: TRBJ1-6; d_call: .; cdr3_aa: CASVRDSLSSYNSPLHF; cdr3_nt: TGCGCCAGCGTAAGGGACTCCCTGAGCTCCTATAATTCACCCCTCCACTTT
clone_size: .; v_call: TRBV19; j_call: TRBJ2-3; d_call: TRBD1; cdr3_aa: CASNNRQGAGDTQYF; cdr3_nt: TGTGCCAGTAATAACAGACAGGGGGCGGGAGATACGCAGTATTTT
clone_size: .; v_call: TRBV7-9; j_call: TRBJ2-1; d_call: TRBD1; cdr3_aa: CASSPSGGSYNEQFF; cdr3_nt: TGTGCCAGCAGCCCCTCAGGGGGCTCCTACAATGAGCAGTTCTTC
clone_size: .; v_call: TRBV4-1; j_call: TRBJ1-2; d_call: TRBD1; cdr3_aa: CASSQTGGYGYTF; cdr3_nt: TGCGCCAGCAGCCAGACAGGGGGCTATGGCTACACCTTC
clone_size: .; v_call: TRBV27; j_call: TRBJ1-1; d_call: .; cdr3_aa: CASSPPTGEAFF; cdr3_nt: TGTGCCAGCAGCCCCCCCACTGGTGAAGCTTTCTTT
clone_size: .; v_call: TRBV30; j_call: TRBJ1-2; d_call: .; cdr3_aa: CAWSLQGSNYGYTF; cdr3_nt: TGTGCCTGGAGTTTACAGGGATCTAACTATGGCTACACCTTC
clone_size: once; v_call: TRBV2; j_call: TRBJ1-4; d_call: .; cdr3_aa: CASSVQGGNEKLFF; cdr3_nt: TGTGCCAGCAGTGTGCAGGGAGGTAATGAAAAACTGTTTTTT
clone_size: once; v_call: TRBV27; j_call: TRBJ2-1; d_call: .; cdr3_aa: CASSPERYNEQFF; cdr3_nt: TGTGCCAGCAGCCCGGAGAGGTACAATGAGCAGTTCTTC
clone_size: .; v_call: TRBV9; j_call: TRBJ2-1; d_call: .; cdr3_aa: CASSVGLVNEQFF; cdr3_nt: TGTGCCAGCAGCGTCGGCCTAGTCAATGAGCAGTTCTTC
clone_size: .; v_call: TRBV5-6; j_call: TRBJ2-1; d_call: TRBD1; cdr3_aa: CASSLSPGQGNEQFF; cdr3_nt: TGTGCCAGCAGCTTGTCCCCGGGACAGGGTAATGAGCAGTTCTTC
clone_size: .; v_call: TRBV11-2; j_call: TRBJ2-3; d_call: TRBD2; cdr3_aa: CASSLASGRNTQYF; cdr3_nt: TGTGCCAGCAGCTTAGCTAGCGGGAGAAATACGCAGTATTTT
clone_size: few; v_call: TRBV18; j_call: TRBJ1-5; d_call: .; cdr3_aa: CASSTGLRDNQPQHF; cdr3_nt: TGTGCCAGCTCAACCGGCCTCCGGGACAATCAGCCCCAGCATTTT
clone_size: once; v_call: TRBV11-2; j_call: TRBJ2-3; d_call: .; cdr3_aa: CASSLVGSADTQYF; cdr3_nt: TGTGCCAGCAGCTTAGTGGGGAGTGCAGATACGCAGTATTTT
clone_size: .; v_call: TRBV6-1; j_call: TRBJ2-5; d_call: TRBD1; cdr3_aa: CASSDRGLTQYF; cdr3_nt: TGTGCCAGCAGCGACAGGGGCCTGACCCAGTACTTC
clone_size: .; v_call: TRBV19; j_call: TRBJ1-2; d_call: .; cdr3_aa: CASTRDGANYGYTF; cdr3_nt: TGTGCCAGTACTCGGGACGGCGCTAACTATGGCTACACCTTC
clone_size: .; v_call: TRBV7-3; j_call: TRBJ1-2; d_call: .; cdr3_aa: CASSLNVGSGYTF; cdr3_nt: TGTGCCAGCAGCTTAAATGTTGGCAGCGGCTACACCTTC
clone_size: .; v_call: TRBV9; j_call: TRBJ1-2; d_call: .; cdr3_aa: CASSPRGALSGYTF; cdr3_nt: TGTGCCAGCAGCCCCCGGGGGGCCCTCAGTGGCTACACCTTC
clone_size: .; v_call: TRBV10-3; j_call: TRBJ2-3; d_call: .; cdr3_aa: CAISALSSVTDTQYF; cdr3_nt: TGTGCCATCAGTGCACTGTCGTCAGTGACAGATACGCAGTATTTT
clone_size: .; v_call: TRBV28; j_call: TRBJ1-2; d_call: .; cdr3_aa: CASSPGGAYGYTF; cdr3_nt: TGTGCCAGCAGTCCGGGGGGGGCCTATGGCTACACCTTC
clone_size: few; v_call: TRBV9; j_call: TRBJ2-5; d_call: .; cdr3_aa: CASSGTGKGETQYF; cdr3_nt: TGTGCCAGCAGCGGTACAGGGAAGGGAGAGACCCAGTACTTC
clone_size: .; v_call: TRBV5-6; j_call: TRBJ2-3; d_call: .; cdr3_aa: CASSLAAPDTQYF; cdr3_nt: TGTGCCAGCAGCTTGGCGGCCCCCGATACGCAGTATTTT
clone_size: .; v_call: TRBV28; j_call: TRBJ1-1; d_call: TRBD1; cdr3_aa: CASSSGTGALNTEAFF; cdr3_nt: TGTGCCAGCAGTTCCGGGACAGGGGCACTGAACACTGAAGCTTTCTTT
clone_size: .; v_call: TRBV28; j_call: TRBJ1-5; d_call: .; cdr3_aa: CASPPSRGNQPQHF; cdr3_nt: TGTGCCAGCCCCCCGAGCCGGGGGAATCAGCCCCAGCATTTT
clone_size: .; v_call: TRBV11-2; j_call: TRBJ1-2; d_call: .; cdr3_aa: CASSATEPLGYTF; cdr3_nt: TGTGCCAGCAGCGCGACAGAGCCCTTAGGCTACACCTTC
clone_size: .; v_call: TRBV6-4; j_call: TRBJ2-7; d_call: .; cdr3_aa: CASSVEQGYEQYF; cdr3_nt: TGTGCCAGCAGTGTCGAACAGGGTTACGAGCAGTACTTC
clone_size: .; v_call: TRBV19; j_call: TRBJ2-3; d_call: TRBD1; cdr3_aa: CASRGTGGLSATQYF; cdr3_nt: TGTGCCAGTAGGGGGACAGGGGGCCTCTCAGCTACGCAGTATTTT
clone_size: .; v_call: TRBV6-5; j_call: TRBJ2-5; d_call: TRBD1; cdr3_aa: CASRETGGWETQYF; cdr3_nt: TGTGCCAGCAGAGAGACAGGGGGTTGGGAGACCCAGTACTTC
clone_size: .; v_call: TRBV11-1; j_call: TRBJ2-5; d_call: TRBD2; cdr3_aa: CASSLAVTSGVRETQYF; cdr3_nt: TGTGCCAGCAGCTTAGCGGTGACTAGCGGGGTTAGAGAGACCCAGTACTTC
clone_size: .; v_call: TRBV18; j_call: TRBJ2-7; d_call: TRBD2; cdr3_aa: CASSPSGGWYEQYF; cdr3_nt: TGTGCCAGCTCCCCAAGCGGGGGTTGGTACGAGCAGTACTTC